The 2 T cell receptor beta chains listed next were all sequenced from one sample in a study of blood T cell repertoires in COVID-19 (dated by TCRdb to 2018 to 2021). Libraries were built with the immunoSEQ multiplex PCR assay. Sourced from immuneACCESS, this table was stored by TCRdb with only in-frame sequences that have V and J called. A share of the clones is absent; for the studies checked, an unresolved V gene accounts for under half, and the remainder has no known explanation. The sample has some 89,000 clones on record, over 75% of them singletons. 1.5% to 2% of the sample is taken by the ten largest. The sequenced sample was peripheral blood. The receptor set was obtained from a man aged 60-69 years with acute or convalescent COVID-19.

V and J are TRBV5-4 and TRBJ2-3; D gene unclear. V lost 2 bases, J lost 3 bases, and 4 bases lay in between. Looked up from germline, CDR1 is SGHNT and CDR2 is YYREEE (reference sequence). The CDR3 contains 12 residues. This CDR3 is CASSFQTDTQYF. As DNA, the CDR3 is TGTGCCAGCAGCTTCCAGACAGATACGCAGTATTTT.

The rearrangement uses TRBV30 and TRBJ2-3, with D perhaps TRBD2 (6 bases). The V end lost 0 bases, the J end lost 0 bases, and 10 bases lay between the germline ends. CDR1 and CDR2 from the germline V gene are GTSNPN and SVGIG (reference sequence). There are 15 residues in the CDR3. The DNA for the CDR3 is TGTGCCTGGAGTGTACATGGACTAAGCACAGATACGCAGTATTTT. Its protein product is CAWSVHGLSTDTQYF. The full variable domain, in which reference TRBV30 and TRBJ2-3 provide the parts outside the CDR3, is SQTIHQWPATLVQPVGSPLSLECTVEGTSNPNLYWYRQAAGRGLQLLFYSVGIGQISSEVPQNLSASRPQDRQFILSSKKLLLSDSGFYLCAWSVHGLSTDTQYFGPGTRLTVL.